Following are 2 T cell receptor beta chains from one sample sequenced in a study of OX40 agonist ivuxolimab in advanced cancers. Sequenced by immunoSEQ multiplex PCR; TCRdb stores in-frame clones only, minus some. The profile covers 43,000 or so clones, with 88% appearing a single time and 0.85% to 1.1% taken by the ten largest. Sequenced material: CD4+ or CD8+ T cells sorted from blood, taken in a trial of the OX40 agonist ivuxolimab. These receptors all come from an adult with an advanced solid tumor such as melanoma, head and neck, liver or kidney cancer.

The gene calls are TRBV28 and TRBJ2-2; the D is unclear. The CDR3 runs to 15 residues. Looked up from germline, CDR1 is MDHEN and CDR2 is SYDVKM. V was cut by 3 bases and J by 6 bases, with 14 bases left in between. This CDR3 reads CASSFLSMAPGELFF. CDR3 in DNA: TGTGCCAGCAGTTTCCTCTCCATGGCCCCCGGGGAGCTGTTTTTT.

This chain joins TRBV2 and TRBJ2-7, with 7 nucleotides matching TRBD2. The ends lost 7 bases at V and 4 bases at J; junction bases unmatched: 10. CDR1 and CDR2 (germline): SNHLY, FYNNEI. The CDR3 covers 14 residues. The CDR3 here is CASKVGGPSYEQYF. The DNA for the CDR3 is TGTGCCAGCAAGGTGGGAGGGCCCTCTTACGAGCAGTACTTC.